This T cell receptor beta chain derives from a study of early T cells in non-severe SARS-CoV-2 infection. CDR3 size: 15 residues. Germline V gene sequence: CDR1 MDHEN, CDR2 SYDVKM. With 4 bases clipped from V and 0 bases from J, the junction kept 3 bases outside the gene matches. TCRdb recomputed calls from the 5' RACE reads with MiXCR, one row per CDR3 protein. The sample carries roughly 83,000 distinct CDR3 sequences, roughly 10% recorded once. Specimen: whole blood, collected at baseline. This rearrangement joins TRBV28 to TRBJ1-5, with 7 nucleotides matching TRBD1. This sequence originates from an adult who was a healthcare worker with PCR-confirmed SARS-CoV-2 infection or an uninfected control (not recorded which). CDR3 DNA: TGTGCCAGCAGTTGGGGACAGATTAGCAATCAGCCCCAGCATTTT. The encoded protein is CASSWGQISNQPQHF.